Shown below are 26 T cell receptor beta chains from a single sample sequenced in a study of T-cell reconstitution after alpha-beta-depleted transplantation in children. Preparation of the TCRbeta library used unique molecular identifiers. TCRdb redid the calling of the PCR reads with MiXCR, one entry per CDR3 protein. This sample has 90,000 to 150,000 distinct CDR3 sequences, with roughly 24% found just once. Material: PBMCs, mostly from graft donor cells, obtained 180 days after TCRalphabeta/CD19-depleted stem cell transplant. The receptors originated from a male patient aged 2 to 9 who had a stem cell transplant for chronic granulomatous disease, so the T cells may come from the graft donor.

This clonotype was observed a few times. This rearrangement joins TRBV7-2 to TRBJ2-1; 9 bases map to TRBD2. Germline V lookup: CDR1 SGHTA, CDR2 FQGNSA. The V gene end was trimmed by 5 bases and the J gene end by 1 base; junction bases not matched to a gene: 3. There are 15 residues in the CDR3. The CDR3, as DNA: TGTGCCAGCAGCCGAGCGGGAGGATCCTACAATGAGCAGTTCTTC. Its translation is CASSRAGGSYNEQFF. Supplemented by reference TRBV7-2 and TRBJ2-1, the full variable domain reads GAGVSQSPSNKVTEKGKDVELRCDPISGHTALYWYRQSLGQGLEFLIYFQGNSAPDKSGLPSDRFSAERTGGSVSTLTIQRTQQEDSAVYLCASSRAGGSYNEQFFGPGTRLTVL.

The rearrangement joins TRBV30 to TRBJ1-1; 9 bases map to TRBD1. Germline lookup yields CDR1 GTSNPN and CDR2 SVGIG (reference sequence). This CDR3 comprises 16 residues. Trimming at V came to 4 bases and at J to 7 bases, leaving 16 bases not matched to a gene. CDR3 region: CAWNGRRDREFGEAFF. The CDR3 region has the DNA TGTGCCTGGAATGGACGCCGGGACAGGGAGTTTGGTGAAGCTTTCTTT.

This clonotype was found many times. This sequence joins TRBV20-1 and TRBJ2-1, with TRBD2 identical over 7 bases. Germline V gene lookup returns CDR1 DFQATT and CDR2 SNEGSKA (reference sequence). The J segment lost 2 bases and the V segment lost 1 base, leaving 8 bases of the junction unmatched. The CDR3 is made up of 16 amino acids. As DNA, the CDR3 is TGCAGTGCTAGAGGGAGTCCGGGACTACCCTACAATGAGCAGTTCTTC. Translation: CSARGSPGLPYNEQFF.

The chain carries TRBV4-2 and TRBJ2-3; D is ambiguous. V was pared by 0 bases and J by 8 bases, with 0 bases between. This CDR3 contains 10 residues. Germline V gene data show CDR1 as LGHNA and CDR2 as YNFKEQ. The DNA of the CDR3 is TGTGCCAGCAGCCAAGATACGCAGTATTTT. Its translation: CASSQDTQYF.

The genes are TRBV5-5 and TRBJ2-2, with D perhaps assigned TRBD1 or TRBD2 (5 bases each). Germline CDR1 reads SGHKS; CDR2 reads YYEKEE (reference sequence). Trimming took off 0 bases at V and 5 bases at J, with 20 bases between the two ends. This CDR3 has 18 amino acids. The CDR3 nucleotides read TGTGCCAGCAGCTTGGCTCGGGGCGTTGCTCGGTTAACCGGGGAGCTGTTTTTT. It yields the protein CASSLARGVARLTGELFF. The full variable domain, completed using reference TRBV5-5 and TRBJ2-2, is DAGVTQSPTHLIKTRGQQVTLRCSPISGHKSVSWYQQVLGQGPQFIFQYYEKEERGRGNFPDRFSARQFPNYSSELNVNALLLGDSALYLCASSLARGVARLTGELFFGEGSRLTVL.

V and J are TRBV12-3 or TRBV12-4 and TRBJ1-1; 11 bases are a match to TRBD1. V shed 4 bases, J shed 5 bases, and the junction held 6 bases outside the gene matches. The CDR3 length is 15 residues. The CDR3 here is CASSSGQGARTEAFF. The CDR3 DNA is TGTGCCAGCAGTTCCGGACAGGGGGCGCGAACTGAAGCTTTCTTT.

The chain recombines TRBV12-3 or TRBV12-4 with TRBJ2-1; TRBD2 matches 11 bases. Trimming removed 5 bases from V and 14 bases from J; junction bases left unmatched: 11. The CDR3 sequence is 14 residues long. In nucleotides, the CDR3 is TGTGCCAGCAGTCTATGGGGTAGCGGGAGGGCTAAGTTCTTC. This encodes CASSLWGSGRAKFF.

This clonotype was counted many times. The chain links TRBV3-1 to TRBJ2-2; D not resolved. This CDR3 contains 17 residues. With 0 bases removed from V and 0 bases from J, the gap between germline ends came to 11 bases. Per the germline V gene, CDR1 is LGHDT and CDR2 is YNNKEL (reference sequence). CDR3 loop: CASSQDWPVANTGELFF. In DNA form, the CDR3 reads TGTGCCAGCAGCCAAGATTGGCCGGTAGCGAACACCGGGGAGCTGTTTTTT.

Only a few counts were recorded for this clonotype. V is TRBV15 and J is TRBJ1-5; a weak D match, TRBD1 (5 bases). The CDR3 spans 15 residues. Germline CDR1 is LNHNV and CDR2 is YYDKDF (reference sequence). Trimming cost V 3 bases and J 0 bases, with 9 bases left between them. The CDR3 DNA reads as TGTGCCACCAGCAGCGGGACGGTTAGCAATCAGCCCCAGCATTTT. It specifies CATSSGTVSNQPQHF.

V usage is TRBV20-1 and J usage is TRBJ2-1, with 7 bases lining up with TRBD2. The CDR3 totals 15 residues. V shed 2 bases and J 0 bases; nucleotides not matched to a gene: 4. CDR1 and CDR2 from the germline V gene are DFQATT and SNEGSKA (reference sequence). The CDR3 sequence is CSARLRESSYNEQFF. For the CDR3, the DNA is TGCAGTGCTAGATTGCGGGAGAGCTCCTACAATGAGCAGTTCTTC.

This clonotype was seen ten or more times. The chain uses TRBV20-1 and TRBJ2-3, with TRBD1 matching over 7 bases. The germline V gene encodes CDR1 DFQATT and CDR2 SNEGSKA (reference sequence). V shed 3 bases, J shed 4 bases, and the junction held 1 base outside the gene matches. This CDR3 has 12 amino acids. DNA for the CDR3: TGCAGTGCTAGGCAGGGGGCAGATACGCAGTATTTT. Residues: CSARQGADTQYF.

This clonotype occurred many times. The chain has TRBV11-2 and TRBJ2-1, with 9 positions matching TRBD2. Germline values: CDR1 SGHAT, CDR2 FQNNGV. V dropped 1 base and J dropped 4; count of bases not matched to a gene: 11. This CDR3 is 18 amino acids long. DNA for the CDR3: TGTGCCAGCAGCTTAGGGGGGACTAGCCTGAGCCTTTACAATGAGCAGTTCTTC. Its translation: CASSLGGTSLSLYNEQFF.

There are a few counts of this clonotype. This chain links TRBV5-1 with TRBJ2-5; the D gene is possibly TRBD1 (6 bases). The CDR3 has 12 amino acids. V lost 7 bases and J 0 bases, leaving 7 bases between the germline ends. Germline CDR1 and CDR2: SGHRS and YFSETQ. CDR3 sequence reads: CASRDNQETQYF. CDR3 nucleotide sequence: TGCGCCAGCCGGGACAACCAAGAGACCCAGTACTTC.

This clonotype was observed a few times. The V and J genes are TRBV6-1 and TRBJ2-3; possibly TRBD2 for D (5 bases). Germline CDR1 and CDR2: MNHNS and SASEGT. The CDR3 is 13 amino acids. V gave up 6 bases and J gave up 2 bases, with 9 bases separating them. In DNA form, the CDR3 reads TGTGCCAGCAGAACGGGGTTCACAGATACGCAGTATTTT. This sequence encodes CASRTGFTDTQYF.

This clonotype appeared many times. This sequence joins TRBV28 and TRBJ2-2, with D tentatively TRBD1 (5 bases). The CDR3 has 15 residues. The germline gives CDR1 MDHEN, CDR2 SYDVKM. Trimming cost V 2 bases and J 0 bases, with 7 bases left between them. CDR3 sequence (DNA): TGTGCCAGCAGTTTAGCAGGGCCGAACACCGGGGAGCTGTTTTTT. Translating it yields CASSLAGPNTGELFF.

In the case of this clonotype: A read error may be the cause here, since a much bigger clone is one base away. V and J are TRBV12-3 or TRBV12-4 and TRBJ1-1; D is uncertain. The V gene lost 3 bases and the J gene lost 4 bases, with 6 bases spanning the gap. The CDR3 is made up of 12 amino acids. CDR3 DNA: TGTGCCAGCAGTTTCGAGGTCACTGAAGCTTTCTTT. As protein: CASSFEVTEAFF.

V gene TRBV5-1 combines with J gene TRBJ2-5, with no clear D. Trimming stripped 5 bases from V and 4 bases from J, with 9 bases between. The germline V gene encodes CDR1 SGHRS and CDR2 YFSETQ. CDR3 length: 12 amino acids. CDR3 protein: CASSYDGETQYF. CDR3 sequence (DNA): TGCGCCAGCAGTTATGACGGAGAGACCCAGTACTTC. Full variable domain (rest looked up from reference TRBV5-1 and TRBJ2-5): KAGVTQTPRYLIKTRGQQVTLSCSPISGHRSVSWYQQTPGQGLQFLFEYFSETQRNKGNFPGRFSGRQFSNSRSEMNVSTLELGDSALYLCASSYDGETQYFGPGTRLLVL.

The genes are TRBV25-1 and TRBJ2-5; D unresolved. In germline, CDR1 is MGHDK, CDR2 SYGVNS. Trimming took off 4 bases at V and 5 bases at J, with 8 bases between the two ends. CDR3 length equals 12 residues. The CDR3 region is CASSGVKETQYF. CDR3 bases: TGTGCCAGCAGTGGTGTTAAGGAGACCCAGTACTTC.

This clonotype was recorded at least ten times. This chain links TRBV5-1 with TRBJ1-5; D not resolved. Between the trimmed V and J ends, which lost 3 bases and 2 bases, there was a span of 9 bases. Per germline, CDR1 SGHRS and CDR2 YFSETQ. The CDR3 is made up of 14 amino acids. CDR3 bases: TGCGCCAGCAGCTCCGGGGTAGGCAATCAGCCCCAGCATTTT. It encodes CASSSGVGNQPQHF.

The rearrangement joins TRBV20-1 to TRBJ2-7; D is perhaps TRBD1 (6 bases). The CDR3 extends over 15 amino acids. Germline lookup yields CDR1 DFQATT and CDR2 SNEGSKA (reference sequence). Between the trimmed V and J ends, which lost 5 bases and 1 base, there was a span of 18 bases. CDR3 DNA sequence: TGCAGTGCTCCCAGGGGTGGGCAGTATTCCTACGAGCAGTACTTC. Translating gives CSAPRGGQYSYEQYF.

The CDR3 sequence: CASRPVYDSWHTQYF. CDR3 DNA sequence: TGCGCCAGCAGACCGGTATATGACAGTTGGCATACGCAGTATTTT. The gene calls are TRBV5-1 and TRBJ2-3, with TRBD1 as a possible D gene (5 bases). Per germline, CDR1 SGHRS and CDR2 YFSETQ. This CDR3 has 15 amino acids. V lost 5 bases, J lost 7 bases, and 20 bases lay in between.

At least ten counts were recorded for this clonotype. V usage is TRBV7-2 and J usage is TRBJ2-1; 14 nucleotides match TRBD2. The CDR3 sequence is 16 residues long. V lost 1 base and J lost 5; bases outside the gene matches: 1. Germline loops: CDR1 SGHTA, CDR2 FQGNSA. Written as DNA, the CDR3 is TGTGCCAGCAGCTTAGGGGGACTAGCGGGAGACAATGAGCAGTTCTTC. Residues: CASSLGGLAGDNEQFF.

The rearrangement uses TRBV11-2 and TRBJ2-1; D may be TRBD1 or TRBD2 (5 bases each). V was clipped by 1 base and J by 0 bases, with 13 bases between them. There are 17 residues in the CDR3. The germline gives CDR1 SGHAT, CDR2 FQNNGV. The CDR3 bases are TGTGCCAGCAGCTTAGGGGGTGGGACCAGCTCCTACAATGAGCAGTTCTTC. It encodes CASSLGGGTSSYNEQFF.

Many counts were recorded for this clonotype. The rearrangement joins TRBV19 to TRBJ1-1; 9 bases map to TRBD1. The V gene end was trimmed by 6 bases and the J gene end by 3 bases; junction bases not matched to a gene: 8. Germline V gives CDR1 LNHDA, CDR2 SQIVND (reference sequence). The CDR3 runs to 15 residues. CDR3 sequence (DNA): TGTGCCAGTAGCTGGCCGGGACAGGGAGACACTGAAGCTTTCTTT. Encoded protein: CASSWPGQGDTEAFF.

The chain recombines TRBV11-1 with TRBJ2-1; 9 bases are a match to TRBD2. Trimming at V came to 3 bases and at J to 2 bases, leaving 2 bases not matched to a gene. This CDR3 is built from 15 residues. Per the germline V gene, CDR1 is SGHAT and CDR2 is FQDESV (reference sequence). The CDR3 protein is CASSLSGGTYNEQFF. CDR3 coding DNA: TGTGCCAGCAGCTTGAGCGGGGGGACCTACAATGAGCAGTTCTTC.

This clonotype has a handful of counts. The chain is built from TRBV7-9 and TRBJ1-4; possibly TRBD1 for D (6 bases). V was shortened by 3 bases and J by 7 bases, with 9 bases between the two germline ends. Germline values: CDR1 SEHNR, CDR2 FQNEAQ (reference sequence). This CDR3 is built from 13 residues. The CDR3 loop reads CASSLGAGEKLFF. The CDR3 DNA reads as TGTGCCAGCAGCTTGGGGGCTGGTGAAAAACTGTTTTTT. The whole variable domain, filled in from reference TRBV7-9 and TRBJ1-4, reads DTGVSQNPRHKITKRGQNVTFRCDPISEHNRLYWYRQTLGQGPEFLTYFQNEAQLEKSRLLSDRFSAERPKGSFSTLEIQRTEQGDSAMYLCASSLGAGEKLFFGSGTQLSVL.